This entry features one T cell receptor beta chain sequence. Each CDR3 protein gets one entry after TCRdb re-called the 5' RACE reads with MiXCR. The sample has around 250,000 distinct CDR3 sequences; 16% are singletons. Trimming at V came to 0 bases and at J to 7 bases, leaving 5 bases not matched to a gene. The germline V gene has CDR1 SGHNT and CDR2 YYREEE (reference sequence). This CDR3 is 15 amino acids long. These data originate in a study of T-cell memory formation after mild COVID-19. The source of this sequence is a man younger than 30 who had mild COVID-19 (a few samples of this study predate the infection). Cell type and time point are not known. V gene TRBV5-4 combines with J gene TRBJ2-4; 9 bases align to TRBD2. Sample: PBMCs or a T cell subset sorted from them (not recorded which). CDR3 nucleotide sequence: TGTGCCAGCAGCTTGGCGGCTAGCGGGGAGAACATTCAGTACTTC. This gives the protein CASSLAASGENIQYF.